Below, 21 T cell receptor beta chains from the same sample are listed, as sequenced in a study (dated by TCRdb to the mid-2010s). Receptors were amplified or captured by 5' RACE. Sequencing instrument: Illumina MiSeq. Clones were called with MiXCR by TCRdb after fastp trimmed the public reads at Q25, and only in-frame beta chains were retained. One record per CDR3 amino acid sequence lists the most common genes and DNA. The sample yields about 62,000 distinct CDR3 sequences; about 31% were counted once. Roughly 2.5% of the sample is held by the ten biggest clonotypes. Source material: tumor-infiltrating naive CD4+ T cells sorted from the breast tumor. The cell subset or site label on this specimen signifies: naive CD4+ T cells, CD4+CD45RA+CD25-. Every receptor here comes from a female donor with breast cancer.

V is TRBV28 and J is TRBJ2-7, with 7 nucleotides matching TRBD1. V shed 3 bases and J 2 bases; nucleotides not matched to a gene: 4. Germline CDR1 reads MDHEN; CDR2 reads SYDVKM. This CDR3 region has 14 residues. The CDR3 DNA sequence: TGTGCCAGCAGTTTGATTAGGGGGCCCTACGAGCAGTACTTC. Amino acid sequence: CASSLIRGPYEQYF.

V is TRBV6-5 and J is TRBJ1-1; D ambiguous. The CDR3 spans 13 residues. In germline, CDR1 is MNHEY, CDR2 SVGAGI. Trimming pared 8 bases from V and 0 bases from J, leaving 10 bases between. This CDR3 is CASFPSLNTEAFF. The CDR3 nucleotides are TGTGCCAGCTTCCCATCGTTGAACACTGAAGCTTTCTTT.

By share, this clonotype ranks as medium-sized. The chain employs TRBV24-1 and TRBJ2-1; the D call may be TRBD1 or TRBD2 (5 bases each). CDR1 and CDR2 (germline): KGHDR, SFDVKD. There are 14 residues in the CDR3. Between the trimmed V and J ends, which lost 2 bases and 9 bases, there was a span of 13 bases. The CDR3 reads CATSDYPGTGEQFF. The CDR3 nucleotides read TGTGCCACCAGTGATTATCCAGGGACGGGTGAGCAGTTCTTC.

This clonotype was picked up a small number of times. CDR3 coding DNA: TGTGCCAGCAGCCCCCAGGGGGGGTTGGGAAACACCATATATTTT. Translating gives CASSPQGGLGNTIYF. The chain is built from TRBV7-2 and TRBJ1-3; TRBD1 matches at 7 bases. This CDR3 is built from 15 residues. Germline assignment: CDR1 SGHTA and CDR2 FQGNSA. The junction had 8 bases not matched to a gene; V was cut back by 5 bases and J by 4 bases.

This clonotype was seen a handful of times. The chain combines TRBV20-1 with TRBJ2-6; 7 nucleotides align to TRBD1. With V trimmed by 5 bases and J by 0 bases, 7 bases remained unmatched. This CDR3 is 16 amino acids long. Per the germline V gene, CDR1 is DFQATT and CDR2 is SNEGSKA (reference sequence). The CDR3 DNA sequence: TGCAGTGCTTCGGACAGGTCCAGCTCTGGGGCCAACGTCCTGACTTTC. Translation gives CSASDRSSSGANVLTF.

This clonotype was seen a few times. This rearrangement joins TRBV6-1 to TRBJ2-5; 11 bases align to TRBD2. Germline V lookup: CDR1 MNHNS, CDR2 SASEGT. CDR3 length equals 17 residues. V lost 11 bases, J lost 4 bases, and 18 bases stayed unmatched. CDR3 sequence (DNA): TGTGCCTCCCGTCAGGCTAGCGGGGGGCGGTTTATAGAGACCCAGTACTTC. This encodes CASRQASGGRFIETQYF.

This chain joins TRBV5-1 and TRBJ1-1; no definite D call. Germline lookup yields CDR1 SGHRS and CDR2 YFSETQ. V lost 3 bases and J lost 4, with 16 bases in between. The CDR3 loop spans 15 amino acids. The CDR3 coding sequence is TGCGCCAGCAGCTCCGGGGTTGGGGAACCCACTGAAGCTTTCTTT. Translation gives CASSSGVGEPTEAFF.

This clonotype was observed a few times. V and J are TRBV7-2 and TRBJ2-7; possible D gene TRBD2, 6 bases. CDR3 length: 13 residues. V was clipped by 8 bases and J by 2 bases, with 13 bases between them. Germline loops: CDR1 SGHTA, CDR2 FQGNSA. CDR3 DNA: TGTGCCAGCCGACCTGGAGGGCCCTACGAGCAGTACTTC. Translated, it gives CASRPGGPYEQYF.

The chain links TRBV14 to TRBJ1-5; no reliable D call. V was shortened by 1 base and J by 9 bases, with 7 bases between the two germline ends. CDR1 is SGHDN, CDR2 FVKESK, per germline. There are 12 residues in the CDR3. The CDR3 nucleotides read TGTGCCAGCAGCCAAGGCCCAGGGCCCCAGCATTTT. Amino acids: CASSQGPGPQHF.

This sequence joins TRBV30 and TRBJ2-3; 8 bases align to TRBD1. The J segment lost 9 bases and the V segment lost 2 bases, leaving 7 bases of the junction unmatched. This CDR3 is 13 amino acids long. The germline V gene has CDR1 GTSNPN and CDR2 SVGIG (reference sequence). The CDR3 spells CAWSLPGQGTQYF. CDR3 coding DNA: TGTGCCTGGAGTCTCCCCGGACAGGGCACGCAGTATTTT.

This chain joins TRBV5-5 and TRBJ2-3; the D gene could be TRBD1 or TRBD2 (5 bases each). This CDR3 region has 16 residues. The germline CDR1 and CDR2 sequences are SGHKS and YYEKEE (reference sequence). Trimming cost V 2 bases and J 3 bases, with 16 bases left between them. DNA of the CDR3: TGTGCCAGCAGCTTAGGGACCGACTCCATAACAGATACGCAGTATTTT. Amino acids: CASSLGTDSITDTQYF.

This clonotype was observed a few times. The gene calls are TRBV10-1 and TRBJ2-1, with 16 bases identical to TRBD2. J lost 9 bases, V lost 5 bases, and 4 bases had no gene match. CDR3 size: 15 residues. Germline assignment: CDR1 WNHNN and CDR2 SYGVQD (reference sequence). Here the CDR3 reads CASSTGLAGGREQFF. The CDR3 region has the DNA TGCGCCAGCAGTACGGGACTAGCGGGGGGGCGTGAGCAGTTCTTC.

The chain employs TRBV7-2 and TRBJ2-1, with 9 bases fitting TRBD2. Germline V lookup: CDR1 SGHTA, CDR2 FQGNSA. V lost 0 bases and J lost 5; bases outside the gene matches: 8. The CDR3 has 17 amino acids. The CDR3, as DNA: TGTGCCAGCAGCTTAGCCCCGGGACTAGCACCCCACAATGAGCAGTTCTTC. Its protein product is CASSLAPGLAPHNEQFF.

The rearrangement uses TRBV12-3 or TRBV12-4 and TRBJ2-5; TRBD2 aligns across 12 bases. J was trimmed by 5 bases and V by 5 bases; bases with no gene match: 6. The CDR3 consists of 15 residues. CDR3 loop: CASSGTSGWRETQYF. In DNA, the CDR3 is TGTGCCAGCAGTGGGACTAGCGGGTGGCGGGAGACCCAGTACTTC.

The genes are TRBV12-3 or TRBV12-4 and TRBJ1-2; a weak D match, TRBD1 (6 bases). CDR3 length equals 14 residues. With 3 bases removed from V and 4 bases from J, the gap between germline ends came to 12 bases. CDR3 nucleotides: TGTGCCAGCAGTTTTGGACAGAGCTTCTATGGCTACACCTTC. It encodes CASSFGQSFYGYTF.

The chain couples TRBV7-2 to TRBJ1-1; possibly TRBD1 for D (6 bases). Germline CDR1 is SGHTA and CDR2 is FQGNSA. Between the trimmed V and J ends, which lost 2 bases and 3 bases, there was a span of 10 bases. The CDR3 runs to 14 residues. The CDR3 region is CASSLRGTHTEAFF. In nucleotides, the CDR3 is TGTGCCAGCAGCTTAAGGGGGACACACACTGAAGCTTTCTTT.

Note on this clonotype: A much bigger clone sits one base away, suggesting this may be a read error. The chain is built from TRBV7-9 and TRBJ2-5; D is perhaps TRBD2 (6 bases). Germline V CDR1 and CDR2: SEHNR, FQNEAQ (reference sequence). The CDR3 totals 11 residues. Trimming stripped 4 bases from V and 9 bases from J, with 9 bases between. CDR3 region: CASSSGESQYF. The CDR3 bases are TGTGCCAGCAGCTCGGGGGAGTCCCAGTACTTC.

This clonotype was detected only a few times. The V call is TRBV28, the J call TRBJ2-4; 9 nucleotides agree with TRBD2. In germline, CDR1 is MDHEN, CDR2 SYDVKM. V gave up 3 bases and J gave up 2 bases; unmatched junction bases: 14. The CDR3 loop spans 19 amino acids. In DNA, the CDR3 is TGTGCCAGCAGTTTTTATTATAGCGGGAGTCACGGGACCAAAAACATTCAGTACTTC. It codes for CASSFYYSGSHGTKNIQYF. Using reference TRBV28 and TRBJ2-4 for the parts outside the CDR3, the full variable domain is DVKVTQSSRYLVKRTGEKVFLECVQDMDHENMFWYRQDPGLGLRLIYFSYDVKMKEKGDIPEGYSVSREKKERFSLILESASTNQTSMYLCASSFYYSGSHGTKNIQYFGAGTRLSVL.

Turning to this clonotype: One end of the junction is discordant with germline, which a read error may explain. The rearrangement links TRBV6-2 or TRBV6-3 to TRBJ1-5; D is unresolved. Germline CDR1 is MNHEY and CDR2 is SVGEGT. This CDR3 has 13 amino acids. The CDR3 is CAGSLIFHQPQRF. CDR3 bases: TGTGCCGGCAGTTTGATCTTCCATCAGCCCCAGCGTTTT.

This clonotype was recorded a few times. This chain links TRBV28 with TRBJ1-6, with a possible D match to TRBD1 (5 bases). Germline loops: CDR1 MDHEN, CDR2 SYDVKM. CDR3 length: 15 residues. Trimming cost V 7 bases and J 2 bases, with 12 bases left between them. CDR3 in DNA: TGTGCCAGCAAGTCAGGGCCAACCTATAATTCACCCCTCCACTTT. This codes for CASKSGPTYNSPLHF.

The genes are TRBV6-1 and TRBJ1-1; 8 bases line up with TRBD1. The length of the CDR3 is 14 residues. V lost 8 bases, J lost 10 bases, and 15 bases stayed unmatched. In germline, CDR1 is MNHNS, CDR2 SASEGT. CDR3: CASPVGQGAHGAFF. Here the CDR3 DNA reads TGTGCCAGCCCGGTGGGGCAGGGGGCACACGGAGCTTTCTTT.